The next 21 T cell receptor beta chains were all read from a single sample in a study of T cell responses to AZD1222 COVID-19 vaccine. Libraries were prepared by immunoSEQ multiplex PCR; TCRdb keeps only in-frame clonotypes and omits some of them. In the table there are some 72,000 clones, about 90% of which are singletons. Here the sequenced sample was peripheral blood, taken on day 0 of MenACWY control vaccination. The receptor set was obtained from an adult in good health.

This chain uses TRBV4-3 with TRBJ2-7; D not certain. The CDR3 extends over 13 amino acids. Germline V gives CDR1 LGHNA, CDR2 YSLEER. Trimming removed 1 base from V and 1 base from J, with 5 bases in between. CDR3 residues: CASSQVGSYEQYF. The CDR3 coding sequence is TGCGCCAGCAGCCAAGTGGGTTCCTACGAGCAGTACTTC.

The CDR3: CASSPPRQVVVEKLFF. In nucleotides, the CDR3 is TGTGCCAGCTCACCACCGAGACAGGTTGTCGTTGAAAAACTGTTTTTT. This sequence joins TRBV18 and TRBJ1-4, with a possible D match to TRBD1 (6 bases). The germline V and J ends were trimmed by 0 bases and 7 bases, with 15 bases remaining between them. CDR1 is KGHSH, CDR2 LQKENI, per germline. CDR3 length equals 16 residues. Looking up the rest from reference TRBV18 and TRBJ1-4 gives the full variable domain: NAGVMQNPRHLVRRRGQEARLRCSPMKGHSHVYWYRQLPEEGLKFMVYLQKENIIDESGMPKERFSAEFPKEGPSILRIQQVVRGDSAAYFCASSPPRQVVVEKLFFGSGTQLSVL.

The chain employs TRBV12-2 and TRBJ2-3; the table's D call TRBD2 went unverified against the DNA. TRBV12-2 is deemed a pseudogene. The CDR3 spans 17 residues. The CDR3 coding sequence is TGTGCAAGTCGCTTAGCCGTAAGCGGGGGCCACACAGATACGCAGTATTTT. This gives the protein CASRLAVSGGHTDTQYF.

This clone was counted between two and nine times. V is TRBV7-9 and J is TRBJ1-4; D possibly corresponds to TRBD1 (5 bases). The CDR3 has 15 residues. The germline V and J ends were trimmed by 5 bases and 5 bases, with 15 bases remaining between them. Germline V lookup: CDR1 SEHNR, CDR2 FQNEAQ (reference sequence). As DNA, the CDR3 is TGTGCCAGCAGCACAGCCGGGACGGCAAATGAAAAACTGTTTTTT. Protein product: CASSTAGTANEKLFF.

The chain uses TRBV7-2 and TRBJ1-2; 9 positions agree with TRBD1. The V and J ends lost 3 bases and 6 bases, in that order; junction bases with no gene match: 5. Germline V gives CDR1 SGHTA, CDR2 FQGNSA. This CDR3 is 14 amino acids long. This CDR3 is CASSFGQGQDGYTF. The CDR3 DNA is TGTGCCAGCAGCTTCGGACAGGGGCAAGATGGCTACACCTTC.

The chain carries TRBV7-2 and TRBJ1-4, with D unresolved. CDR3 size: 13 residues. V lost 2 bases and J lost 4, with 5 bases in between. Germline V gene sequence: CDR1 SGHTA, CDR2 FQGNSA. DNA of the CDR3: TGTGCCAGCAGCTTACCGAGTAATGAAAAACTGTTTTTT. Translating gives CASSLPSNEKLFF.

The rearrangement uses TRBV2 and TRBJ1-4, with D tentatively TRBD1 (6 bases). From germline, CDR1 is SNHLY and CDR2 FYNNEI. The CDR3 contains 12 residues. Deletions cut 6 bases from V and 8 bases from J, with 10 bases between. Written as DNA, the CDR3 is TGTGCCAGCAGAGGGGGGTCGGAAAAACTGTTTTTT. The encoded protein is CASRGGSEKLFF.

The CDR3 sequence: CASSHQDKGNTEAFF. In nucleotides, the CDR3 is TGTGCCAGCAGTCACCAGGACAAGGGGAACACTGAAGCTTTCTTT. The chain recombines TRBV6-6 with TRBJ1-1; weak D call: TRBD1 (5 bases). In germline, CDR1 is MNHNY, CDR2 SVGAGI (reference sequence). V was clipped by 5 bases and J by 1 base, with 14 bases between them. CDR3 size: 15 residues.

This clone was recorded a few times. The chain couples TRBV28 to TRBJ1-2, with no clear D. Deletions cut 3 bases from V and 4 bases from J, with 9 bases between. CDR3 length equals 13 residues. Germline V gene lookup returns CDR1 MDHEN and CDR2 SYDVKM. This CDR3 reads CASSLTPSYGYTF. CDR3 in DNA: TGTGCCAGCAGTTTGACACCGTCCTATGGCTACACCTTC.

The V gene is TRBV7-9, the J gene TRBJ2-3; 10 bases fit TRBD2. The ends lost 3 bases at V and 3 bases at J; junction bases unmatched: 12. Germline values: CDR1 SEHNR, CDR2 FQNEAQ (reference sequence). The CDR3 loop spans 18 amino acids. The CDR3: CASSFPQRLAGTTDTQYF. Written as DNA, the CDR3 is TGTGCCAGCAGCTTTCCACAGAGACTAGCGGGTACAACAGATACGCAGTATTTT.

CDR3 sequence (DNA): TGTGCCAGCAGCGTTGGACAGCCCTACGAGCAGTACTTC. This encodes CASSVGQPYEQYF. The chain employs TRBV7-2 and TRBJ2-7, with a tentative D call TRBD1 (6 bases). Germline assignment: CDR1 SGHTA and CDR2 FQGNSA. The germline V and J ends were trimmed by 5 bases and 2 bases, with 10 bases remaining between them. The CDR3 is 13 residues long.

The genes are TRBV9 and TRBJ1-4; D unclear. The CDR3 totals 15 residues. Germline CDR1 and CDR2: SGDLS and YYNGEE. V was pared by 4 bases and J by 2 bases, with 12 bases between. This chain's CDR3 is CASSPRLGTNEKLFF. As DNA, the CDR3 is TGTGCCAGCAGCCCACGACTTGGGACTAATGAAAAACTGTTTTTT.

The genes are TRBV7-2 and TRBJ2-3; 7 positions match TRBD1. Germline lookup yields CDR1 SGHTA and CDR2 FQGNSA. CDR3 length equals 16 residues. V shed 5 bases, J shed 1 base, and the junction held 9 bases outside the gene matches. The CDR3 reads CASSRAQGVGTDTQYF. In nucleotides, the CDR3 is TGTGCCAGCAGCCGTGCCCAGGGGGTGGGCACAGATACGCAGTATTTT.

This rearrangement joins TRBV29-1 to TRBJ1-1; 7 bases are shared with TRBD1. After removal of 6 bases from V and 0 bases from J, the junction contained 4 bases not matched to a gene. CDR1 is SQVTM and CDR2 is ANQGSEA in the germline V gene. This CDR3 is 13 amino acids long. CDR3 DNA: TGCAGCGTCGGCGGGACAGTGAACACTGAAGCTTTCTTT. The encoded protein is CSVGGTVNTEAFF.

CDR3 nucleotide sequence: TGTGCCAGCACCCGGGTTGGGGATACGCAGTATTTT. Translation: CASTRVGDTQYF. V usage is TRBV28 and J usage is TRBJ2-3, with unresolved D. The CDR3 contains 12 residues. Trimming took 7 bases from V and 6 from J, leaving 11 bases between them. The germline gives CDR1 MDHEN, CDR2 SYDVKM.

The CDR3 bases are TGTGCCTGGAGTCGTACATCTAACTATGGCTACACCTTC. Protein product: CAWSRTSNYGYTF. The V and J genes are TRBV30 and TRBJ1-2; D gene ambiguous. The CDR3 extends over 13 amino acids. V was clipped by 2 bases and J by 0 bases, with 7 bases between them. Germline loops: CDR1 GTSNPN, CDR2 SVGIG (reference sequence). Looking up the rest from reference TRBV30 and TRBJ1-2 gives the full variable domain: SQTIHQWPATLVQPVGSPLSLECTVEGTSNPNLYWYRQAAGRGLQLLFYSVGIGQISSEVPQNLSASRPQDRQFILSSKKLLLSDSGFYLCAWSRTSNYGYTFGSGTRLTVV.

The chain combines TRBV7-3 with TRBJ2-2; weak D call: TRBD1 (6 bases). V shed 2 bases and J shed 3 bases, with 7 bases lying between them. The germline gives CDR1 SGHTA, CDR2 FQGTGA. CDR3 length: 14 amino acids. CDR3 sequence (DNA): TGTGCCAGCAGCTTAGGACAGCACACCGGGGAGCTGTTTTTT. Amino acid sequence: CASSLGQHTGELFF.

The CDR3 spells CASTGQGLETQYF. The CDR3 coding sequence is TGTGCCAGTACTGGACAGGGGTTAGAGACCCAGTACTTC. The V and J genes are TRBV19 and TRBJ2-5; 9 nucleotides align to TRBD1. This CDR3 region has 13 residues. Germline CDR1 is LNHDA and CDR2 is SQIVND (reference sequence). V was clipped by 7 bases and J by 4 bases; unmatched bases: 4. The entire variable domain, with the rest obtained from reference TRBV19 and TRBJ2-5, is as follows: DGGITQSPKYLFRKEGQNVTLSCEQNLNHDAMYWYRQDPGQGLRLIYYSQIVNDFQKGDIAEGYSVSREKKESFPLTVTSAQKNPTAFYLCASTGQGLETQYFGPGTRLLVL.

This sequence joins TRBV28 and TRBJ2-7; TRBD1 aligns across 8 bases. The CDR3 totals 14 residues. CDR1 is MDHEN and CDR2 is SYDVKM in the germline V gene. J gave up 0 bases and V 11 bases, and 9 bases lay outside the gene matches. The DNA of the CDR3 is TGTGCCGCTCCAGGGGGCGGGTTCTCCTACGAGCAGTACTTC. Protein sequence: CAAPGGGFSYEQYF.

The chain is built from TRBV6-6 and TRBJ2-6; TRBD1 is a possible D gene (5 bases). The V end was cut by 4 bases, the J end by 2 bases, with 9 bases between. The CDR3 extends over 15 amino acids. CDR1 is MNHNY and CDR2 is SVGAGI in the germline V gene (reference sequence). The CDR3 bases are TGTGCCAGCAGTTTAGGGGATCCTGGGGCCAACGTCCTGACTTTC. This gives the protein CASSLGDPGANVLTF.

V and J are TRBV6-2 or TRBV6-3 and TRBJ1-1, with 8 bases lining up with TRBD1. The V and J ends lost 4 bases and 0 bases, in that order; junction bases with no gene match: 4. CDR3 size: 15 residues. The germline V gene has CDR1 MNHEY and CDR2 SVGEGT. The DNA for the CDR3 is TGTGCCAGCAGTTCCCCGGGACAGGTGAACACTGAAGCTTTCTTT. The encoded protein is CASSSPGQVNTEAFF.